This entry describes one TCR beta chain. Its antigen is still unknown. The entry originates in a study of cytomegalovirus exposure and HLA in healthy donors. Findings and limits, study-wide: Accounts indicate the classifier identified cytomegalovirus status with strong specificity and sensitivity. Most TCR sequences were uncommon, yet certain public TCRs appeared in many donors. Among the CMV-associated chains, three were confirmed in vitro as specific for CMV antigens. Some TCR beta chains (approximately 180 of them) were listed as cytomegalovirus-associated.

The CDR3 loop spans 15 amino acids. Trimming cost V 3 bases and J 0 bases; bases outside gene matches: 0. CDR1 and CDR2 from the germline V gene are SGDLS and YYNGEE. TCRdb keeps only in-frame clones here, not all; method: immunoSEQ multiplex PCR. The table has around 240,000 clones, nearly 90% seen once. Sequencing was performed on PBMCs. The rearrangement joins TRBV9 to TRBJ2-1; the match to TRBD2 covers 10 bases. This clonotype originated in a woman under 30 in good health and CMV-seronegative. The CDR3 loop is CASSGTSGSYNEQFF. For the CDR3, the DNA is TGTGCCAGCAGCGGGACTAGCGGCTCCTACAATGAGCAGTTCTTC.